The rows below give T cell receptor beta chains drawn from one sample of a study of T cells after yellow fever vaccination. MiXCR, run by TCRdb on the 5' RACE reads, gives a single entry per CDR3 protein. The sample includes 450,000 to 600,000 distinct CDR3 sequences, around 16% of them seen just once. The sequences come from PBMCs, collected around 5 days after the first yellow fever vaccination. The receptors stem from a man aged 18 to 35 who received the YFV17D yellow fever vaccine. CDR3s include the opening cysteine and the closing phenylalanine or tryptophan. Each record gives: V gene, clone size, J gene, D gene, CDR3 DNA, CDR3 protein. The D gene is left open where the match is weak. Not all rows give a size; the values are once, few, many and, for expanded clones, a class.

>TRBV7-2|few|TRBJ1-5|-
TGTGCCAGCAGCCATTACGGTCAGCCCCAGCATTTT
CASSHYGQPQHF
>TRBV11-2|-|TRBJ2-2|-
TGTGCCAGCAGCTTAAGACCCCAGGGGGGGGAGCTGTTTTTT
CASSLRPQGGELFF
>TRBV6-1|-|TRBJ1-2|-
TGTGCCAGCAGTGAAGTAGAAAGGGGAGGCTACACCTTC
CASSEVERGGYTF
>TRBV5-1|-|TRBJ2-5|-
TGCGCCAGCAGCTGGGCGTACCAAGAGACCCAGTACTTC
CASSWAYQETQYF
>TRBV5-1|-|TRBJ1-2|-
TGCGCCAGCAGCTTGTGGCCCCGGGGGCGTTTGGATGGCTACACCTTC
CASSLWPRGRLDGYTF
>TRBV9|-|TRBJ1-1|TRBD1
TGTGCCAGCAGCCCTCTCCAGGGGGCGAACACTGAAGCTTTCTTT
CASSPLQGANTEAFF
>TRBV27|few|TRBJ2-6|TRBD1
TGTGCCAGCAGTCCCCGGGACAGCACCTCTGGGGCCAACGTCCTGACTTTC
CASSPRDSTSGANVLTF
>TRBV4-2|-|TRBJ2-2|-
TGTGCCAGCAGCCACGGTCGCTCGGGCACCGGGGAGCTGTTTTTT
CASSHGRSGTGELFF
>TRBV6-1|few|TRBJ2-3|-
TGTGCCACCCGTGGGAAGAAGACTACTCCGACAGATACGCAGTATTTT
CATRGKKTTPTDTQYF
>TRBV19|few|TRBJ1-2|-
TGTGCCAGTACTACTGCGCCTGGTCGGAGCTTCTATGGCTACACCTTC
CASTTAPGRSFYGYTF
>TRBV7-2|many|TRBJ2-5|-
TGTGCCAGCAGCTTAATTGTAGGGACCCAGTACTTC
CASSLIVGTQYF